The 16 T cell receptor beta chains presented below share a single source sample, sequenced in a study of blood T cell repertoires in COVID-19. Some clones are missing from TCRdb's copy, which holds only in-frame ones; the method was immunoSEQ multiplex PCR. Of around 72,000 clones detected, nearly 90% appear once; the ten largest clones hold around 30%. Sequencing was carried out using peripheral blood. The origin of the receptors is a man between 45 and 60 years old with acute or convalescent COVID-19.

The chain recombines TRBV12-5 with TRBJ1-6; 9 bases fit TRBD1. The CDR3 covers 15 residues. CDR1 and CDR2 from the germline V gene are LGHNT and FRNRAP. Trimming took 3 bases from V and 7 from J; bases not matched to a gene: 4. The CDR3 loop reads CASGFTGQGNSPLHF. The CDR3 DNA reads as TGTGCTAGTGGTTTTACAGGACAGGGGAATTCACCCCTCCACTTT.

The chain uses TRBV24-1 and TRBJ1-1, with D tentatively TRBD1 (5 bases). V lost 2 bases, J lost 0 bases, and 18 bases lay in between. This CDR3 is 18 amino acids long. From germline, CDR1 is KGHDR and CDR2 SFDVKD. This CDR3 is CATSDWGDRVEMNTEAFF. The CDR3 DNA sequence: TGTGCCACCAGTGATTGGGGGGACCGGGTGGAGATGAACACTGAAGCTTTCTTT.

The chain is built from TRBV19 and TRBJ1-5, with D unclear. Trimming shortened V by 5 bases and J by 5 bases, and 7 bases separated the two germline ends. The CDR3 has 12 residues. Germline values: CDR1 LNHDA, CDR2 SQIVND (reference sequence). The CDR3 sequence is CASSGSHQPQHF. The CDR3 DNA reads TGTGCCAGTAGTGGGAGTCATCAGCCCCAGCATTTT.

Comment on this clone: Other DNA sequences of this sample code for an identical CDR3. The chain is built from TRBV6-5 and TRBJ2-5; TRBD1 aligns across 8 bases. This CDR3 is built from 13 residues. The V and J ends lost 6 bases and 2 bases, in that order; junction bases with no gene match: 2. Germline-derived CDR1 and CDR2 are MNHEY and SVGAGI. CDR3 in DNA: TGTGCCAGCAGGCGGGACAGGCAAGAGACCCAGTACTTC. Translated: CASRRDRQETQYF.

The rearrangement joins TRBV3-1 (or the pseudogene TRBV3-2) to TRBJ2-1; TRBD1 agrees at 10 bases. CDR1 is LGHDT and CDR2 is YNNKEL in the germline V gene (reference sequence). This CDR3 has 17 residues. Germline trimming cut 0 bases from V and 9 bases from J; bases unmatched to any gene: 11. This chain's CDR3 is CASSQDSLLTGGSEQFF. CDR3 nucleotides: TGTGCCAGCAGCCAAGATTCCCTATTGACAGGGGGCAGTGAGCAGTTCTTC.

This clone was observed once. V and J are TRBV9 and TRBJ2-5; tentatively, D is TRBD1 (5 bases). V was cut by 2 bases and J by 6 bases, with 17 bases left in between. Germline CDR1 is SGDLS and CDR2 is YYNGEE. The CDR3 loop spans 15 amino acids. The CDR3 is CASSVSIDSPKTQYF. In DNA form, the CDR3 reads TGTGCCAGCAGCGTTTCCATTGACAGCCCGAAGACCCAGTACTTC. The full variable domain, in which reference TRBV9 and TRBJ2-5 provide the parts outside the CDR3, is DSGVTQTPKHLITATGQRVTLRCSPRSGDLSVYWYQQSLDQGLQFLIQYYNGEERAKGNILERFSAQQFPDLHSELNLSSLELGDSALYFCASSVSIDSPKTQYFGPGTRLLVL.

The V call is TRBV12-3 or TRBV12-4, the J call TRBJ1-2; D may be TRBD1 (5 bases). The CDR3 spans 13 residues. Trimming pared 5 bases from V and 2 bases from J, leaving 9 bases between. The CDR3 nucleotides read TGTGCCAGCAGTCCTCAGGGCAACTATGGCTACACCTTC. It translates to CASSPQGNYGYTF.

This sequence joins TRBV6-4 and TRBJ2-2; 7 bases fit TRBD1. Looked up from germline, CDR1 is MRHNA and CDR2 is SNTAGT. J was trimmed by 5 bases and V by 4 bases; bases with no gene match: 4. The CDR3 contains 14 residues. CDR3 DNA sequence: TGTGCCAGCAGTGTTACAGGGGTTACCGGGGAGCTGTTTTTT. Translating gives CASSVTGVTGELFF.

The sample holds a few counts of this clone. The gene calls are TRBV3-1 (or the pseudogene TRBV3-2) and TRBJ2-7; weak D call: TRBD2 (5 bases). V dropped 0 bases and J dropped 4 bases, with 10 bases sitting between them. Germline V gene data show CDR1 as LGHDT and CDR2 as YNNKEL (reference sequence). CDR3 size: 14 residues. CDR3 nucleotide sequence: TGTGCCAGCAGCCAAGACGGGGTCGGGTACGAGCAGTACTTC. It translates to CASSQDGVGYEQYF.

The CDR3 DNA reads TGTGCCAGCAGCCCGTCCTCTCCGGGACAGGGGATCTATGGCTACACCTTC. Translated, it gives CASSPSSPGQGIYGYTF. The rearrangement joins TRBV7-2 to TRBJ1-2; 10 nucleotides align to TRBD1. This CDR3 region has 17 residues. Germline-derived CDR1 and CDR2 are SGHTA and FQGNSA. Trimming cost V 5 bases and J 4 bases; bases outside gene matches: 13. Based on the CDR3 plus reference TRBV7-2 and TRBJ1-2, the full variable domain is GAGVSQSPSNKVTEKGKDVELRCDPISGHTALYWYRQSLGQGLEFLIYFQGNSAPDKSGLPSDRFSAERTGGSVSTLTIQRTQQEDSAVYLCASSPSSPGQGIYGYTFGSGTRLTVV.

The table lists this clone with a few counts. The genes are TRBV6-5 and TRBJ2-1, with 7 bases that match TRBD2. The V gene end was trimmed by 10 bases and the J gene end by 6 bases; junction bases not matched to a gene: 9. The CDR3 covers 13 residues. CDR1 and CDR2 from the germline V gene are MNHEY and SVGAGI. This CDR3 is CATWEGLANEQFF. Written as DNA, the CDR3 is TGTGCCACCTGGGAGGGGCTTGCCAATGAGCAGTTCTTC.

V and J are TRBV18 and TRBJ1-4, with 7 positions matching TRBD1. This CDR3 spans 14 amino acids. The germline V gene encodes CDR1 KGHSH and CDR2 LQKENI. V gave up 6 bases and J gave up 6 bases; unmatched junction bases: 7. Written as DNA, the CDR3 is TGTGCCAGCTCCGAAGGGACAGAGGATGAAAAACTGTTTTTT. This sequence encodes CASSEGTEDEKLFF.

CDR3 nucleotides: TGTGCCAGTAGTATACCAGGACAGGCGGCGCGGGCTTTCTTT. This translates into CASSIPGQAARAFF. The chain is built from TRBV19 and TRBJ1-1, with TRBD1 identical over 7 bases. V was clipped by 2 bases and J by 11 bases; unmatched bases: 11. The CDR3 length is 14 residues. Germline-derived CDR1 and CDR2 are LNHDA and SQIVND (reference sequence).

This chain uses TRBV5-1 with TRBJ2-6, with D tentatively TRBD1 (6 bases). From germline, CDR1 is SGHRS and CDR2 YFSETQ. Trimming removed 0 bases from V and 2 bases from J, with 9 bases in between. The CDR3 sequence is 16 residues long. The CDR3 region is CASSLGGPAGANVLTF. CDR3 sequence (DNA): TGCGCCAGCAGCTTGGGGGGGCCAGCTGGGGCCAACGTCCTGACTTTC.

The V and J genes are TRBV19 and TRBJ1-5; TRBD1 matches 7 bases. Trimming took 1 base from V and 7 from J; bases not matched to a gene: 7. CDR1 LNHDA and CDR2 SQIVND come from the germline V gene (reference sequence). This CDR3 region has 15 residues. The CDR3 loop reads CASSIVQGERQPQHF. The CDR3 nucleotides read TGTGCCAGTAGTATAGTTCAGGGGGAACGGCAGCCCCAGCATTTT.

The sample holds one count of this clone. This chain connects TRBV5-1 to TRBJ2-5; 10 positions match TRBD1. Trimming took 4 bases from V and 5 from J; bases not matched to a gene: 8. From germline, CDR1 is SGHRS and CDR2 YFSETQ. The CDR3 is made up of 15 amino acids. The CDR3 nucleotides are TGCGCCAGCAGCGTCGCCGGGACAGGGGTCGAGACCCAGTACTTC. As protein: CASSVAGTGVETQYF.